This paragraph reports one TCR beta chain. The antigen remains undetermined. The sample originates from a study of T cell responses to AZD1222 COVID-19 vaccine. Background on the study: It was second doses at about 4 or about 12 weeks that were pooled. Study-wide results and limits: The number of AZD1222 recipients seropositive at baseline was only 6 or 7. Reports say nearly half of spike-specific TCRs go after unmutated variant regions.

Assay: immunoSEQ multiplex PCR; the TCRdb copy retains only in-frame clones and omits some. The data show some 110,000 clones, with 85% to 90% seen just once and about a tenth held by the top ten. The CDR3 is 16 amino acids. After removal of 4 bases from V and 5 bases from J, the junction contained 10 bases not matched to a gene. Per germline, CDR1 SGHKS and CDR2 YYEKEE (reference sequence). V usage is TRBV5-5 and J usage is TRBJ1-5; TRBD1 agrees at 9 bases. This receptor was obtained from an adult in good health. The input for sequencing was peripheral blood, taken on day 0 of AZD1222 vaccination. CDR3 in amino acids: CASSPGVDRGYQPQHF. CDR3 DNA: TGTGCCAGCAGCCCTGGGGTGGACAGGGGTTATCAGCCCCAGCATTTT.